These 27 T cell receptor beta chains were all obtained from the same sample, sequenced in a study of shared clonotypes between healthy human individuals. Assay: immunoSEQ multiplex PCR; the TCRdb copy retains only in-frame clones and omits some. The sample carries a few hundred thousand clones, 74% recorded once. The sample consisted of memory CD4+ T cells sorted from blood. The subset was: CD45RA-negative fraction. The receptors derive from a man aged 30 to 45 in good health.

This chain uses TRBV5-4 with TRBJ1-5, with a possible D match to TRBD1 (5 bases). Trimming left V 2 bases short and J 8 bases short, with 11 bases between. This CDR3 is built from 13 residues. The germline gives CDR1 SGHNT, CDR2 YYREEE (reference sequence). CDR3 nucleotide sequence: TGTGCCAGCAGCTTCGCAGGGCGCGAGCCCCAGCATTTT. This translates into CASSFAGREPQHF.

The V call is TRBV19, the J call TRBJ2-3; D is possibly TRBD1 (5 bases). Germline V gene data show CDR1 as LNHDA and CDR2 as SQIVND (reference sequence). The CDR3 extends over 14 amino acids. Trimming pared 2 bases from V and 3 bases from J, leaving 9 bases between. This chain's CDR3 is CASSISGYTDTQYF. Here the CDR3 DNA reads TGTGCCAGTAGTATATCAGGGTATACAGATACGCAGTATTTT.

This chain connects TRBV10-2 to TRBJ2-1, with 8 bases aligning to TRBD1. Germline V CDR1 and CDR2: WSHSY, SAAADI. Losses at the gene ends were 1 base for V and 2 bases for J; bases not matched to a gene: 1. This CDR3 comprises 15 residues. The CDR3: CASSELQGAYNEQFF. CDR3 DNA: TGCGCCAGCAGTGAGTTACAGGGGGCCTACAATGAGCAGTTCTTC.

The chain has TRBV7-2 and TRBJ1-2; no definite D call. The CDR3 length is 15 residues. The germline V and J ends were trimmed by 3 bases and 0 bases, with 11 bases remaining between them. CDR1 is SGHTA, CDR2 FQGNSA, per germline. Written as DNA, the CDR3 is TGTGCCAGCAGCTTGTACCGGGCCGCTAACTATGGCTACACCTTC. This gives the protein CASSLYRAANYGYTF.

The V and J genes are TRBV5-5 and TRBJ1-5, with a possible D match to TRBD1 (5 bases). The CDR3 has 15 residues. Deletions cut 0 bases from V and 5 bases from J, with 12 bases between. Germline assignment: CDR1 SGHKS and CDR2 YYEKEE (reference sequence). The CDR3 loop reads CASSLGAGDYQPQHF. The DNA of the CDR3 is TGTGCCAGCAGCTTGGGTGCGGGGGACTATCAGCCCCAGCATTTT.

This sequence joins TRBV7-3 and TRBJ1-1; D perhaps matches TRBD1 (5 bases). This CDR3 has 15 amino acids. V was cut by 5 bases and J by 6 bases, with 19 bases left in between. The V gene's germline CDR1 is SGHTA and CDR2 FQGTGA. The CDR3 DNA reads as TGTGCCAGCAGCACCTCGACCGGGGGGGATTCTGAAGCTTTCTTT. It codes for CASSTSTGGDSEAFF.

J is TRBJ2-5 and V is TRBV30; D not resolved. The length of the CDR3 is 10 residues. The V gene lost 6 bases and the J gene lost 5 bases, with 7 bases spanning the gap. The germline V gene encodes CDR1 GTSNPN and CDR2 SVGIG (reference sequence). Here the CDR3 DNA reads TGTGCCTGTCGTTGGGAGACCCAGTACTTC. Its translation: CACRWETQYF. Based on the CDR3 plus reference TRBV30 and TRBJ2-5, the full variable domain is SQTIHQWPATLVQPVGSPLSLECTVEGTSNPNLYWYRQAAGRGLQLLFYSVGIGQISSEVPQNLSASRPQDRQFILSSKKLLLSDSGFYLCACRWETQYFGPGTRLLVL.

This clone has only one observation. This chain joins TRBV7-2 and TRBJ2-4, with D hard to call. The CDR3 runs to 12 residues. V was trimmed by 1 base and J by 7 bases, leaving 5 bases between them. Germline V gene data show CDR1 as SGHTA and CDR2 as FQGNSA. For the CDR3, the DNA is TGTGCCAGCAGCTTAGATGGTAACATTCAGTACTTC. Its translation is CASSLDGNIQYF.

In DNA form, the CDR3 reads TGCGCCAGCAGCGGGCGAAACATGAACACTGAAGCTTTCTTT. It yields the protein CASSGRNMNTEAFF. The chain recombines TRBV5-1 with TRBJ1-1; the D is unclear. Germline loops: CDR1 SGHRS, CDR2 YFSETQ. Trimming shortened V by 4 bases and J by 0 bases, and 10 bases separated the two germline ends. CDR3 length: 14 amino acids.

This chain uses TRBV7-3 with TRBJ2-7; 7 nucleotides agree with TRBD1. Looked up from germline, CDR1 is SGHTA and CDR2 is FQGTGA. V dropped 5 bases and J dropped 5; count of bases not matched to a gene: 6. The CDR3 has 13 amino acids. The CDR3 reads CASSTGEMNEQYF. CDR3 nucleotide sequence: TGTGCCAGCAGCACAGGGGAGATGAACGAGCAGTACTTC.

This clone was observed many times. Other DNA variants within this sample encode the same CDR3. The chain employs TRBV7-6 and TRBJ2-7; no definite D call. Germline V gene lookup returns CDR1 SGHVS and CDR2 FNYEAQ. Trimming removed 3 bases at V and 6 bases at J, with 12 bases between. CDR3 size: 13 residues. The CDR3 region is CASSLYYSSEQYF. DNA for the CDR3: TGTGCCAGCAGCTTGTACTATTCTTCCGAGCAGTACTTC.

V and J are TRBV7-2 and TRBJ1-2; TRBD1 agrees at 9 bases. The trim removed 2 bases at V and 8 bases at J, leaving 15 bases unmatched. This CDR3 comprises 17 residues. The germline V gene has CDR1 SGHTA and CDR2 FQGNSA. The chain's CDR3 is CASSLPYDRGSSSGYTF. The CDR3 region has the DNA TGTGCCAGCAGCTTACCGTACGACAGGGGGTCTTCTAGCGGCTACACCTTC.

This clone was detected a few times. The rearrangement links TRBV5-4 to TRBJ2-3; 12 nucleotides agree with TRBD2. This CDR3 contains 15 residues. After removal of 3 bases from V and 5 bases from J, the junction contained 4 bases not matched to a gene. Germline assignment: CDR1 SGHNT and CDR2 YYREEE (reference sequence). CDR3 loop: CASSWTSGIVDTQYF. In nucleotides, the CDR3 is TGTGCCAGCAGCTGGACTAGCGGGATTGTAGATACGCAGTATTTT.

This chain joins TRBV2 and TRBJ2-3; possible D gene TRBD1, 6 bases. Germline V CDR1 and CDR2: SNHLY, FYNNEI. The V and J ends lost 6 bases and 5 bases respectively, with 9 bases between them. This CDR3 has 12 residues. CDR3 sequence: CASRETGDTQYF. The CDR3 DNA reads as TGTGCCAGCAGGGAGACAGGAGATACGCAGTATTTT.

V is TRBV6-1 and J is TRBJ2-5; D not resolved. This CDR3 is 11 amino acids long. Germline V gene sequence: CDR1 MNHNS, CDR2 SASEGT. Trimming stripped 7 bases from V and 7 bases from J, with 10 bases between. The CDR3 region has the DNA TGTGCCAGCAACCTGGCCTCGACCCAGTACTTC. Translating it yields CASNLASTQYF.

The V gene is TRBV7-9, the J gene TRBJ2-6; D is uncertain. The germline gives CDR1 SEHNR, CDR2 FQNEAQ (reference sequence). The CDR3 length is 15 residues. The germline V and J ends were trimmed by 5 bases and 0 bases, with 8 bases remaining between them. DNA of the CDR3: TGTGCCAGCAGCCGCGCACACTCTGGGGCCAACGTCCTGACTTTC. The encoded protein is CASSRAHSGANVLTF.

There are many counts of this clone. The rearrangement links TRBV19 to TRBJ1-3, with D possibly matching TRBD1 (5 bases). CDR3 size: 14 residues. V lost 5 bases to trimming and J lost 2 bases, with 10 bases between them. Per the germline V gene, CDR1 is LNHDA and CDR2 is SQIVND (reference sequence). The CDR3 nucleotides read TGTGCCAGTAGTCGTGGGGGTCCTGGAAACACCATATATTTT. Encoded protein: CASSRGGPGNTIYF.

The chain couples TRBV2 to TRBJ2-5; 11 bases align to TRBD1. After removal of 5 bases from V and 5 bases from J, the junction contained 7 bases not matched to a gene. The CDR3 extends over 15 amino acids. Germline V gene lookup returns CDR1 SNHLY and CDR2 FYNNEI. CDR3: CASSWGQGGSETQYF. The CDR3 nucleotides read TGTGCCAGCAGTTGGGGACAGGGGGGTTCGGAGACCCAGTACTTC.

This clone appeared many times. The CDR3 nucleotides read TGTGCCTCGGGGACTAGCGGGACCCTAAATGAGCAGTTCTTC. Translated, it gives CASGTSGTLNEQFF. V usage is TRBV19 and J usage is TRBJ2-1; 13 nucleotides agree with TRBD2. Germline CDR1 LNHDA, CDR2 SQIVND (reference sequence). Trimming cost V 11 bases and J 7 bases; bases outside gene matches: 8. The CDR3 spans 14 residues. Full variable domain (outside the CDR3, taken from reference TRBV19 and TRBJ2-1): DGGITQSPKYLFRKEGQNVTLSCEQNLNHDAMYWYRQDPGQGLRLIYYSQIVNDFQKGDIAEGYSVSREKKESFPLTVTSAQKNPTAFYLCASGTSGTLNEQFFGPGTRLTVL.

This rearrangement joins TRBV11-1 to TRBJ2-1; 10 bases fit TRBD1. Germline assignment: CDR1 SGHAT and CDR2 FQDESV (reference sequence). The CDR3 runs 14 residues. V shed 10 bases, J shed 6 bases, and the junction held 9 bases outside the gene matches. This CDR3 reads CATTAGTGVNEQFF. CDR3 in DNA: TGTGCCACCACCGCCGGGACAGGGGTCAATGAGCAGTTCTTC.

The chain links TRBV7-8 to TRBJ2-5, with D maybe TRBD1 (5 bases). CDR1 and CDR2 (germline): SGHVS, FQNEAQ. V was cut by 2 bases and J by 5 bases, with 9 bases left in between. This CDR3 has 13 amino acids. CDR3 nucleotides: TGTGCCAGCAGCTTATTGGGGCAGGAGACCCAGTACTTC. Encoded protein: CASSLLGQETQYF.

The chain employs TRBV5-4 and TRBJ2-1, with 14 nucleotides matching TRBD2. Germline V lookup: CDR1 SGHNT, CDR2 YYREEE (reference sequence). J was trimmed by 1 base and V by 4 bases; bases with no gene match: 13. The CDR3 covers 20 residues. In DNA form, the CDR3 reads TGTGCCAGCAGCCTAAGACTAGCGGGAGGGCCAATGGGGTCCTACAATGAGCAGTTCTTC. Translation: CASSLRLAGGPMGSYNEQFF.

The chain employs TRBV30 and TRBJ2-5; D is perhaps TRBD2 (5 bases). Germline V CDR1 and CDR2: GTSNPN, SVGIG (reference sequence). The length of the CDR3 is 11 residues. Trimming pared 3 bases from V and 4 bases from J, leaving 6 bases between. CDR3 nucleotides: TGTGCCTGGAGGGGGAGAGAGACCCAGTACTTC. It is translated as CAWRGRETQYF.

The chain links TRBV6-5 to TRBJ2-7, with TRBD1 as a possible D gene (6 bases). The CDR3 extends over 13 amino acids. CDR1 is MNHEY, CDR2 SVGAGI, per germline. The V and J ends lost 7 bases and 1 base respectively, with 11 bases between them. The CDR3 DNA sequence: TGTGCCAGCAAAACAGGGCAGTCCTACGAGCAGTACTTC. This translates into CASKTGQSYEQYF.

J is TRBJ1-1 and V is TRBV28; 9 bases match TRBD1. CDR3 length: 14 amino acids. The germline gives CDR1 MDHEN, CDR2 SYDVKM. The J segment lost 8 bases and the V segment lost 8 bases, leaving 12 bases of the junction unmatched. The CDR3 protein is CASETQGAQREAFF. DNA for the CDR3: TGTGCCAGCGAAACACAGGGGGCGCAAAGGGAAGCTTTCTTT.

The chain combines TRBV5-1 with TRBJ2-1; D is undetermined. V dropped 4 bases and J dropped 6 bases, with 11 bases sitting between them. The germline V gene has CDR1 SGHRS and CDR2 YFSETQ. The CDR3 loop spans 13 amino acids. The CDR3 sequence: CASSDKLTNEQFF. The CDR3 nucleotides are TGCGCCAGCAGCGACAAACTAACCAATGAGCAGTTCTTC.

The gene calls are TRBV30 and TRBJ1-6; D is ambiguous. This CDR3 has 15 residues. Germline assignment: CDR1 GTSNPN and CDR2 SVGIG (reference sequence). V gave up 2 bases and J gave up 11 bases, with 19 bases separating them. In nucleotides, the CDR3 is TGTGCCTGGAGTTTCTCGTCCCGAGTGGTGACACCCCTCCACTTT. It yields the protein CAWSFSSRVVTPLHF.